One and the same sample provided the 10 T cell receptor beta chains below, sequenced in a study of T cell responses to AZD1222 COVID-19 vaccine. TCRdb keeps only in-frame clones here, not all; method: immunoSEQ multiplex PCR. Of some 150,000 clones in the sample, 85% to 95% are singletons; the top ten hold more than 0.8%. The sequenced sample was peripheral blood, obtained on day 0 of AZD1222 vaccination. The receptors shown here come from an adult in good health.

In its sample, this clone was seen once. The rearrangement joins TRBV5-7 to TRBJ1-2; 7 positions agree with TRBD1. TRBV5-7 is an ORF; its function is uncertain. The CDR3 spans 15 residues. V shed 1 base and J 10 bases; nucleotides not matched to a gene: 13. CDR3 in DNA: TGTGCCAGCAGCTTGTTTGTAGGGGGCGCGACCTTCTACACCTTC. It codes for CASSLFVGGATFYTF.

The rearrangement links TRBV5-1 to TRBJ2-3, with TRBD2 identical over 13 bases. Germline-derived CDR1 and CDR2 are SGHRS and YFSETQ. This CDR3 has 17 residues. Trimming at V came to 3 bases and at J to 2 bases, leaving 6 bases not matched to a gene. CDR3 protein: CASSSGLAGAYTDTQYF. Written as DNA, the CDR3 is TGCGCCAGCAGCTCAGGACTAGCGGGGGCCTACACAGATACGCAGTATTTT. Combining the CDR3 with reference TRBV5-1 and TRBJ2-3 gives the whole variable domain KAGVTQTPRYLIKTRGQQVTLSCSPISGHRSVSWYQQTPGQGLQFLFEYFSETQRNKGNFPGRFSGRQFSNSRSEMNVSTLELGDSALYLCASSSGLAGAYTDTQYFGPGTRLTVL.

CDR3 in amino acids: CAISERTGTGKAEAFF. DNA for the CDR3: TGTGCCATCAGTGAGAGGACCGGGACAGGGAAGGCTGAAGCTTTCTTT. The chain joins TRBV10-3 to TRBJ1-1; TRBD1 matches 9 bases. This CDR3 is built from 16 residues. The V gene's germline CDR1 is ENHRY and CDR2 SYGVKD. V gave up 2 bases and J gave up 6 bases; unmatched junction bases: 10.

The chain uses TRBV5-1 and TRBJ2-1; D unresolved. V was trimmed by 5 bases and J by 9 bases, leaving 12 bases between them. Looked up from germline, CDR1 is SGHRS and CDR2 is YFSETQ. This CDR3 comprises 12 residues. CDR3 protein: CASRPRVGEQFF. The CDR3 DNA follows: TGCGCCAGCAGACCCCGGGTGGGTGAGCAGTTCTTC.

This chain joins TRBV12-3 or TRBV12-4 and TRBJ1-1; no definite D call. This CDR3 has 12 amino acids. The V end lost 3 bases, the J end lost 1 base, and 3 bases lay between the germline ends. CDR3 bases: TGTGCCAGCAGTTTCAGGAACACTGAAGCTTTCTTT. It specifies CASSFRNTEAFF.

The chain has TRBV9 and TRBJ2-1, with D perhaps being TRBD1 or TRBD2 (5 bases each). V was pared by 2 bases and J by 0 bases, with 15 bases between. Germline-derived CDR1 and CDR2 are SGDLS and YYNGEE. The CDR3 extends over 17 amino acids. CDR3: CASSVAGTPNSYNEQFF. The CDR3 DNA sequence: TGTGCCAGCAGCGTCGCCGGGACCCCTAACTCCTACAATGAGCAGTTCTTC.

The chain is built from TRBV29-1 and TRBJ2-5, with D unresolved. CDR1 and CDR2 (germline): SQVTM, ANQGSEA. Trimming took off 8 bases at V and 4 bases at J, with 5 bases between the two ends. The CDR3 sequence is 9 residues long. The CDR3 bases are TGCAGCTCAAGAGAGACCCAGTACTTC. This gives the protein CSSRETQYF. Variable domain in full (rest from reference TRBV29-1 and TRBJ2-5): SAVISQKPSRDICQRGTSLTIQCQVDSQVTMMFWYRQQPGQSLTLIATANQGSEATYESGFVIDKFPISRPNLTFSTLTVSNMSPEDSSIYLCSSRETQYFGPGTRLLVL.

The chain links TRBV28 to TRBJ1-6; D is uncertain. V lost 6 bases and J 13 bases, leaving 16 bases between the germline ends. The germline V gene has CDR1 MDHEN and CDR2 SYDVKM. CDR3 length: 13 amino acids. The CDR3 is CASSLPGNGPLHF. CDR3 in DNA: TGTGCCAGCAGCTTGCCCGGGAACGGGCCCCTCCACTTT. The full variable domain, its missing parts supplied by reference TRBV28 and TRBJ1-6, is DVKVTQSSRYLVKRTGEKVFLECVQDMDHENMFWYRQDPGLGLRLIYFSYDVKMKEKGDIPEGYSVSREKKERFSLILESASTNQTSMYLCASSLPGNGPLHFGNGTRLTVT.

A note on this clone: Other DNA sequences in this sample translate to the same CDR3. The CDR3 here is CASSLQGDQPQHF. CDR3 in DNA: TGTGCCAGCAGTTTACAGGGTGATCAGCCCCAGCATTTT. The V call is TRBV27, the J call TRBJ1-5; the D gene is possibly TRBD1 (5 bases). This CDR3 contains 13 residues. Germline CDR1 MNHEY, CDR2 SMNVEV (reference sequence). Trimming shortened V by 2 bases and J by 5 bases, and 7 bases separated the two germline ends.

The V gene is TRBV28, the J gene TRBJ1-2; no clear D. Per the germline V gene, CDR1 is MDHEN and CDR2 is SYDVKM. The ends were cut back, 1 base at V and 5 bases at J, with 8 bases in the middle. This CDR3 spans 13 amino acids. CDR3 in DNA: TGTGCCAGCAGTTTATCTCGCGGTTATGGCTACACCTTC. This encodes CASSLSRGYGYTF.